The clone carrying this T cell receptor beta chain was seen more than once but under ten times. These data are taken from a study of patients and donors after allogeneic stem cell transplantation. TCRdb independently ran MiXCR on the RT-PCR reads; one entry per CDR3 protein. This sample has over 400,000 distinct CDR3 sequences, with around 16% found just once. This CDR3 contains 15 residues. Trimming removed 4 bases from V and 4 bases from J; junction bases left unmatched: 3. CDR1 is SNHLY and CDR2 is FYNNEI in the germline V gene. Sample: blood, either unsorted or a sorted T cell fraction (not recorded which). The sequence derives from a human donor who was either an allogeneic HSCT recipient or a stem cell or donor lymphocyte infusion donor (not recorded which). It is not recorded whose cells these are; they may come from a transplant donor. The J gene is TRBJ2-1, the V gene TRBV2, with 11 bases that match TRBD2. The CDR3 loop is CASSASGRFYNEQFF. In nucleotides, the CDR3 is TGTGCCAGCAGTGCTAGCGGGAGGTTTTACAATGAGCAGTTCTTC.